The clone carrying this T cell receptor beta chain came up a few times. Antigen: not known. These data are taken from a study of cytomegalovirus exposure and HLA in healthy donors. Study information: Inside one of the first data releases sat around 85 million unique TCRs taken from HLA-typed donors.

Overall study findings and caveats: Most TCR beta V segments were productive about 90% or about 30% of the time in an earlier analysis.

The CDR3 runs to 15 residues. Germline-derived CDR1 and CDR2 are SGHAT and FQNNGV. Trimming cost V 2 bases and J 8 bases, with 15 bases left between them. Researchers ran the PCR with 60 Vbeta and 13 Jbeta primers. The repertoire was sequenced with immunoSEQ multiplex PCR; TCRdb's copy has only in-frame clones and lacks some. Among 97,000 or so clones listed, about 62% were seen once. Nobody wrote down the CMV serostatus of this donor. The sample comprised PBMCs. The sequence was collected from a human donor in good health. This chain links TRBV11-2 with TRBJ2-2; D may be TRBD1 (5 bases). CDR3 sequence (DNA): TGTGCCAGCAGCTTACTTACAGGTTATCCTGGGGAGCTGTTTTTT. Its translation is CASSLLTGYPGELFF. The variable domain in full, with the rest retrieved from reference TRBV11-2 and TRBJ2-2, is EAGVAQSPRYKIIEKRQSVAFWCNPISGHATLYWYQQILGQGPKLLIQFQNNGVVDDSQLPKDRFSAERLKGVDSTLKIQPAKLEDSAVYLCASSLLTGYPGELFFGEGSRLTVL.